This is a list of T cell receptor beta chains from one sample in a study of cytomegalovirus exposure and HLA in healthy donors. Here immunoSEQ multiplex PCR was the method, and the copy in TCRdb shows in-frame clones only, minus some. The sample is made up of tens of thousands of clones, and the top ten hold about 1.5% of it. Source material: PBMCs. These receptors all come from a woman between 55 and 75 years old in good health and CMV-seronegative. Each CDR3 is given with its conserved first and last residue. The order of the fields is J gene, D gene, V gene, clone size, CDR3 DNA, CDR3 protein. D genes are given only for firm matches. Rows may omit the clone size; those that give it use once, few, many or a size class.

j_call: TRBJ2-3; d_call: TRBD1; v_call: TRBV18; clone_size: NA; cdr3_nt: TGTGCCAGCTCACCGTCACAGGGGAGGCAGTATTTT; cdr3_aa: CASSPSQGRQYF
j_call: TRBJ2-1; d_call: TRBD2; v_call: TRBV6-4; clone_size: NA; cdr3_nt: TGTGCCAGCAGCAGACTAGCGGGAGGGAGCTCCTACAATGAGCAGTTCTTC; cdr3_aa: CASSRLAGGSSYNEQFF
j_call: TRBJ2-7; d_call: TRBD1; v_call: TRBV29-1; clone_size: NA; cdr3_nt: TGCAGCGTAGACAGGGGACTCAACTCCTACGAGCAGTACTTC; cdr3_aa: CSVDRGLNSYEQYF
j_call: TRBJ2-7; d_call: TRBD1; v_call: TRBV5-5; clone_size: NA; cdr3_nt: TGTGCCAGCAGCTTGGCCCGAGGGACAGGGAGGTACGAGCAGTACTTC; cdr3_aa: CASSLARGTGRYEQYF
j_call: TRBJ2-5; d_call: NA; v_call: TRBV7-9; clone_size: NA; cdr3_nt: TGTGCCAGCAGCTTCAGACCAACAGGGATAGAGACCCAGTACTTC; cdr3_aa: CASSFRPTGIETQYF
j_call: TRBJ2-2; d_call: TRBD2; v_call: TRBV4-2; clone_size: NA; cdr3_nt: TGTGCCAGCAGCCAACTAGCGGGAGTAGTCACCGGGGAGCTGTTTTTT; cdr3_aa: CASSQLAGVVTGELFF
j_call: TRBJ2-5; d_call: TRBD1; v_call: TRBV5-4; clone_size: NA; cdr3_nt: TGTGCCAGCAGCTTGGTTAGACAGGGAAGGCGAGAGACCCAGTACTTC; cdr3_aa: CASSLVRQGRRETQYF
j_call: TRBJ2-3; d_call: TRBD2; v_call: TRBV7-2; clone_size: NA; cdr3_nt: TGTGCCAGCAGCTTACGGTCAGCGGGAGGGGTCACAGATACGCAGTATTTT; cdr3_aa: CASSLRSAGGVTDTQYF
j_call: TRBJ2-3; d_call: TRBD1; v_call: TRBV4-3; clone_size: NA; cdr3_nt: TGCGCCAGCAGCCAAGAATTGGGACAGGGGCCAGATACGCAGTATTTT; cdr3_aa: CASSQELGQGPDTQYF
j_call: TRBJ2-5; d_call: TRBD2; v_call: TRBV10-2; clone_size: NA; cdr3_nt: TGCGCCAGCAGTGCCGGCCTAGCGGTCCAAGAGACCCAGTACTTC; cdr3_aa: CASSAGLAVQETQYF
j_call: TRBJ2-7; d_call: TRBD2; v_call: TRBV7-2; clone_size: NA; cdr3_nt: TGTGCCAGCAGGGAGGGACTAGCGGGAGCCTACGAGCAGTACTTC; cdr3_aa: CASREGLAGAYEQYF
j_call: TRBJ2-7; d_call: TRBD1; v_call: TRBV18; clone_size: NA; cdr3_nt: TGTGCCAGCTCACCCCGGGACAGGGGCTCCTACGAGCAGTACTTC; cdr3_aa: CASSPRDRGSYEQYF
j_call: TRBJ1-2; d_call: TRBD1; v_call: TRBV6-1; clone_size: NA; cdr3_nt: TGTGCCAGCAGTGAACGGGACAGGGGGACTATTTTCTATGGCTACACCTTC; cdr3_aa: CASSERDRGTIFYGYTF
j_call: TRBJ1-2; d_call: TRBD1; v_call: TRBV6-1; clone_size: NA; cdr3_nt: TGTGCCAGCAGCGAGGGACAGGGGACTGGCTACACCTTC; cdr3_aa: CASSEGQGTGYTF
j_call: TRBJ2-2; d_call: TRBD2; v_call: TRBV19; clone_size: NA; cdr3_nt: TGTGCCAGTAGACGCGGACTAGCGGGAGGAGGTACCGGGGAGCTGTTTTTT; cdr3_aa: CASRRGLAGGGTGELFF
j_call: TRBJ2-1; d_call: NA; v_call: TRBV18; clone_size: NA; cdr3_nt: TGTGCCAGCCTGGAGTTCACCCCCAATGAGCAGTTCTTC; cdr3_aa: CASLEFTPNEQFF
j_call: TRBJ1-3; d_call: NA; v_call: TRBV6-5; clone_size: NA; cdr3_nt: TGTGCCAGTCGATTAACTCCAGGGGCGGGAAACACCATATATTTT; cdr3_aa: CASRLTPGAGNTIYF
j_call: TRBJ2-3; d_call: NA; v_call: TRBV4-1; clone_size: NA; cdr3_nt: TGCGCCAGCAGGAGTGAGGTGGATACGCAGTATTTT; cdr3_aa: CASRSEVDTQYF
j_call: TRBJ1-1; d_call: NA; v_call: TRBV6-1; clone_size: NA; cdr3_nt: TGTGCCAGCAGCCCCCCCTCGGGCACTGAAGCTTTCTTT; cdr3_aa: CASSPPSGTEAFF
j_call: TRBJ2-5; d_call: NA; v_call: TRBV18; clone_size: NA; cdr3_nt: TGTGCCAGCTCACCCTACATAGCAGTGGGAGAGACCCAGTACTTC; cdr3_aa: CASSPYIAVGETQYF
j_call: TRBJ2-3; d_call: NA; v_call: TRBV28; clone_size: NA; cdr3_nt: TGTGCCAGTCAGGACTCGATCTGGGATACGCAGTATTTT; cdr3_aa: CASQDSIWDTQYF
j_call: TRBJ1-4; d_call: TRBD1; v_call: TRBV28; clone_size: NA; cdr3_nt: TGTGCCAGCAGTCCTCCCGGGACAGGGGCTAATGAAAAACTGTTTTTT; cdr3_aa: CASSPPGTGANEKLFF
j_call: TRBJ2-1; d_call: NA; v_call: TRBV2; clone_size: NA; cdr3_nt: TGTGCCAGCAGTGAGGTCCCTACGACGACTCAGTTCTTC; cdr3_aa: CASSEVPTTTQFF
j_call: TRBJ1-1; d_call: NA; v_call: TRBV7-8; clone_size: NA; cdr3_nt: TGTGCCAGCAGCTCCGGAGCTGTAATTGAAGCTTTCTTT; cdr3_aa: CASSSGAVIEAFF
j_call: TRBJ2-1; d_call: TRBD2; v_call: TRBV19; clone_size: NA; cdr3_nt: TGTGCCACCGCCCGACTAGCGGGATACAATGAGCAGTTCTTC; cdr3_aa: CATARLAGYNEQFF
j_call: TRBJ2-5; d_call: NA; v_call: TRBV10-3; clone_size: NA; cdr3_nt: TGTGCCATCAGACAGCCAGTGTGGGAGACCCAGTACTTC; cdr3_aa: CAIRQPVWETQYF
j_call: TRBJ2-1; d_call: TRBD2; v_call: TRBV5-1; clone_size: NA; cdr3_nt: TGCGCCAGCAGCCCCTCGCTAGCGGGAGCAAATGAGCAGTTCTTC; cdr3_aa: CASSPSLAGANEQFF
j_call: TRBJ2-7; d_call: NA; v_call: TRBV7-9; clone_size: NA; cdr3_nt: TGTGCCAGCAGCTTAGTTAGTCAACCCTACGAGCAGTACTTC; cdr3_aa: CASSLVSQPYEQYF
j_call: TRBJ1-5; d_call: NA; v_call: TRBV7-2; clone_size: NA; cdr3_nt: TGTGCCAGCAGCGACAGGACGGGCAATCAGCCCCAGCATTTT; cdr3_aa: CASSDRTGNQPQHF
j_call: TRBJ2-5; d_call: NA; v_call: TRBV7-2; clone_size: NA; cdr3_nt: TGTGCCTTCAGGCGGGACTCCCTAGAGACCCAGTACTTC; cdr3_aa: CAFRRDSLETQYF
j_call: TRBJ2-2; d_call: NA; v_call: TRBV4-1; clone_size: NA; cdr3_nt: TGCGCCAGCAGCCAAGTTCAGACAGCCTCCGGCACCGGGGAGCTGTTTTTT; cdr3_aa: CASSQVQTASGTGELFF
j_call: TRBJ2-3; d_call: NA; v_call: TRBV2; clone_size: NA; cdr3_nt: TGTGCCAGCAGTCCAGGGGTGGACACAGATACGCAGTATTTT; cdr3_aa: CASSPGVDTDTQYF
j_call: TRBJ2-6; d_call: NA; v_call: TRBV9; clone_size: NA; cdr3_nt: TGTGCCAGCAGCGGAGGGTGGGAACAGACTCCCTCTGGGGCCAACGTCCTGACTTTC; cdr3_aa: CASSGGWEQTPSGANVLTF
j_call: TRBJ2-3; d_call: TRBD2; v_call: TRBV9; clone_size: NA; cdr3_nt: TGTGCCAGCAGTGCTAGCGGGGGGAGCACAGATACGCAGTATTTT; cdr3_aa: CASSASGGSTDTQYF
j_call: TRBJ2-7; d_call: NA; v_call: TRBV2; clone_size: NA; cdr3_nt: TGTGCCAGCAGTGTTGAGCGGACCTCCTACGAGCAGTACTTC; cdr3_aa: CASSVERTSYEQYF
j_call: TRBJ1-1; d_call: TRBD1; v_call: TRBV11-2; clone_size: NA; cdr3_nt: TGTGCCAGCAGCTCCGGACAGGGGTTGGTAGCTTTCTTT; cdr3_aa: CASSSGQGLVAFF
j_call: TRBJ1-5; d_call: TRBD1; v_call: TRBV18; clone_size: NA; cdr3_nt: TGTGCCAGCTCCCCCGGGACAGGGGATGGTCAGCCCCAGCATTTT; cdr3_aa: CASSPGTGDGQPQHF
j_call: TRBJ1-1; d_call: TRBD1; v_call: TRBV6-5; clone_size: NA; cdr3_nt: TGTGCCAGCAGTTACCTAGGGACAGGGCCATTCACTGAAGCTTTCTTT; cdr3_aa: CASSYLGTGPFTEAFF
j_call: TRBJ1-2; d_call: TRBD1; v_call: TRBV6-5; clone_size: NA; cdr3_nt: TGTGCCAGCAGGACAGGGGGCGACGCCTATGGCTACACCTTC; cdr3_aa: CASRTGGDAYGYTF
j_call: TRBJ2-7; d_call: TRBD1; v_call: TRBV29-1; clone_size: NA; cdr3_nt: TGCAGCGTTGGCCGACAGGGTTCCTACGAGCAGTACTTC; cdr3_aa: CSVGRQGSYEQYF
j_call: TRBJ1-1; d_call: NA; v_call: TRBV5-1; clone_size: NA; cdr3_nt: TGCGCCAGCAGCTTGGAAGTGAGCTCTGAAGCTTTCTTT; cdr3_aa: CASSLEVSSEAFF
j_call: TRBJ2-7; d_call: TRBD1; v_call: TRBV6-5; clone_size: NA; cdr3_nt: TGTGCCAGCAGTTACGGGACAGGTCCCTACGAGCAGTACTTC; cdr3_aa: CASSYGTGPYEQYF
j_call: TRBJ2-2; d_call: NA; v_call: TRBV7-9; clone_size: NA; cdr3_nt: TGTGCCAGCACCCACCCCAGGGTTGCCGGGGAGCTGTTTTTT; cdr3_aa: CASTHPRVAGELFF
j_call: TRBJ1-6; d_call: NA; v_call: TRBV7-3; clone_size: NA; cdr3_nt: TGTGCCAGCAGAGGCGGGGCAGGGCTCCACTTT; cdr3_aa: CASRGGAGLHF
j_call: TRBJ1-4; d_call: TRBD1; v_call: TRBV5-1; clone_size: NA; cdr3_nt: TGCGCCAGCAGCAGATGGACAGGGGGTGAAAAACTGTTTTTT; cdr3_aa: CASSRWTGGEKLFF
j_call: TRBJ2-7; d_call: NA; v_call: TRBV6-1; clone_size: NA; cdr3_nt: TGTGCCAGCAGTGAAATAAACTACGAGCAGTACTTC; cdr3_aa: CASSEINYEQYF
j_call: TRBJ1-3; d_call: NA; v_call: TRBV7-6; clone_size: NA; cdr3_nt: TGTGCCAGCAGCTTAGGTGGGGCGGTGACTGGAAACACCATATATTTT; cdr3_aa: CASSLGGAVTGNTIYF
j_call: TRBJ2-3; d_call: TRBD1; v_call: TRBV19; clone_size: NA; cdr3_nt: TGTGCCAGTAGCAGGGCAGGGGGTACAGATACGCAGTATTTT; cdr3_aa: CASSRAGGTDTQYF
j_call: TRBJ2-6; d_call: TRBD2; v_call: TRBV28; clone_size: NA; cdr3_nt: TGTGCCAGCAGTCGAGCGGGGGTGTCTGGGGCCAACGTCCTGACTTTC; cdr3_aa: CASSRAGVSGANVLTF
j_call: TRBJ2-1; d_call: TRBD1; v_call: TRBV15; clone_size: NA; cdr3_nt: TGTGCCACCAGCTCCCGCCCGGGACAGGGTAATGAGCAGTTCTTC; cdr3_aa: CATSSRPGQGNEQFF
j_call: TRBJ2-1; d_call: NA; v_call: TRBV28; clone_size: medium-sized; cdr3_nt: TGTGCCAGCAGTTTCAAGAGGTCTAACGGGTTCTTC; cdr3_aa: CASSFKRSNGFF
j_call: TRBJ2-7; d_call: TRBD2; v_call: TRBV18; clone_size: NA; cdr3_nt: TGTGCCAGCTCACCGGACATATCCGGGACTAGAGGCTACGAGCAGTACTTC; cdr3_aa: CASSPDISGTRGYEQYF
j_call: TRBJ2-3; d_call: TRBD2; v_call: TRBV18; clone_size: NA; cdr3_nt: TGTGCCAGCTCACCGAAACTACTAGCGGGAGGGCCAGATACGCAGTATTTT; cdr3_aa: CASSPKLLAGGPDTQYF
j_call: TRBJ2-7; d_call: NA; v_call: TRBV6-1; clone_size: NA; cdr3_nt: TGTGCCAGCAACCTGAGCGGTGCGAGCTCCTACGAGCAGTACTTC; cdr3_aa: CASNLSGASSYEQYF
j_call: TRBJ2-5; d_call: TRBD1; v_call: TRBV7-2; clone_size: NA; cdr3_nt: TGTGCCAGCAGCCCTGGACAGGGAGAGACCCAGTACTTC; cdr3_aa: CASSPGQGETQYF